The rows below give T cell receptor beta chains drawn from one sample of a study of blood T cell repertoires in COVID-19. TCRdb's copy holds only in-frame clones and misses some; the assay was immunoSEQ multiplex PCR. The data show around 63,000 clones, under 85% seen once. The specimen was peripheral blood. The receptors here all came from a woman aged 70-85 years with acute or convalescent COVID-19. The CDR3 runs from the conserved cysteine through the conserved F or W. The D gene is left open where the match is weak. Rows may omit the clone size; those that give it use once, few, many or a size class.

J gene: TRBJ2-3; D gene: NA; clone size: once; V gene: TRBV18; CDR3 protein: CASSPVPTSTDTQYF; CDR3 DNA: TGTGCCAGCTCACCCGTCCCCACTAGCACAGATACGCAGTATTTT
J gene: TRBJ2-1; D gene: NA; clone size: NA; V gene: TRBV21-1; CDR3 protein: CASSKKGLASNEQFF; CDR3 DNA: TGTGCCAGCAGCAAAAAAGGACTAGCGAGCAATGAGCAGTTCTTC
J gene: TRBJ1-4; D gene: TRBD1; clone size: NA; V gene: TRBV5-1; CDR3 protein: CASSPTGDRGPEKLFF; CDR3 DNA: TGCGCCAGCAGCCCCACAGGGGACCGAGGGCCTGAAAAACTGTTTTTT
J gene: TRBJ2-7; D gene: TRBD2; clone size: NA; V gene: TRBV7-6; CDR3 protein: CASSPGLAGDAMDEQYF; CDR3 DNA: TGTGCCAGCAGCCCGGGACTAGCGGGGGACGCGATGGACGAGCAGTACTTC
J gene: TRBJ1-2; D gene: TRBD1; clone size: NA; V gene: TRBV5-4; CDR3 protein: CASSWGTGGYTF; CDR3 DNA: TGTGCCAGCAGCTGGGGGACAGGAGGCTACACCTTC
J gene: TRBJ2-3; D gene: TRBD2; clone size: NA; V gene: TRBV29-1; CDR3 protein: CSVGIGGDTQYF; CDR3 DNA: TGCAGCGTCGGTATCGGGGGGGATACGCAGTATTTT
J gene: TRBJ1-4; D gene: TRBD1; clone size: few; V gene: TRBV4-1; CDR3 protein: CASSHLPGQGTSANEKLFF; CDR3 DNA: TGCGCCAGCAGCCACCTACCGGGACAGGGGACTTCGGCTAATGAAAAACTGTTTTTT
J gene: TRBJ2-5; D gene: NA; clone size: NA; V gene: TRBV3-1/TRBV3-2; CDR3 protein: CASSQVSGGTQYF; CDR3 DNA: TGTGCCAGCAGCCAAGTGTCGGGTGGGACCCAGTACTTC
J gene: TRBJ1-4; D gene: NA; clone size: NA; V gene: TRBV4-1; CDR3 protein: CASSLLDQEKLFF; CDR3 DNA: TGCGCCAGCAGCCTACTAGACCAGGAAAAACTGTTTTTT
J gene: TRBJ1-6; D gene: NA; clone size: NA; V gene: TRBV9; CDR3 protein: CASSLLNSPLHF; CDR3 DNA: TGTGCCAGCAGCCTTCTTAATTCACCCCTCCACTTT
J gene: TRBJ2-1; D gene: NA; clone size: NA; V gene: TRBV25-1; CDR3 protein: CASSDWGVYRNEQFF; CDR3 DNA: TGTGCCAGCAGTGATTGGGGGGTTTACAGGAATGAGCAGTTCTTC
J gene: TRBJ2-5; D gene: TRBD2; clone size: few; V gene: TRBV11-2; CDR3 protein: CASSLESSGAQETQYF; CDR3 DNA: TGTGCCAGCAGCTTAGAGTCTAGCGGGGCCCAAGAGACCCAGTACTTC
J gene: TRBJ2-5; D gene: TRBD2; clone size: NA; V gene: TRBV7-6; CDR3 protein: CASSLGRVGGETQYF; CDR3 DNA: TGTGCCAGCAGCTTAGGCCGCGTGGGAGGGGAGACCCAGTACTTC
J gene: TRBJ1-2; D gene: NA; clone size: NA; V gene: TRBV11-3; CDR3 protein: CASSPGAEAYGYTF; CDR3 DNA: TGTGCCAGCAGCCCTGGGGCAGAAGCTTATGGCTACACCTTC
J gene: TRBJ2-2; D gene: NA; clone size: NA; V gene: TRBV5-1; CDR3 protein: CASSDYNTGELFF; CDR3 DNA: TGCGCCAGCAGCGACTATAACACCGGGGAGCTGTTTTTT
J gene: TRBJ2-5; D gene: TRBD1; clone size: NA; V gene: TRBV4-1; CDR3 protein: CASSQRQGRFSREETQYF; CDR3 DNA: TGCGCCAGCAGCCAGCGACAGGGAAGGTTTTCTCGGGAAGAGACCCAGTACTTC
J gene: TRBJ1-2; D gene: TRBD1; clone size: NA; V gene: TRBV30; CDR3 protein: CAWRGQGVGGYTF; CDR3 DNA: TGTGCCTGGAGGGGACAGGGCGTCGGGGGCTACACCTTC
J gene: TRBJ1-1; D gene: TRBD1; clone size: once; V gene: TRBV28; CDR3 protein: CASSKPGGSKTEAFF; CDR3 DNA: TGTGCCAGCAGTAAACCAGGGGGCTCGAAAACTGAAGCTTTCTTT
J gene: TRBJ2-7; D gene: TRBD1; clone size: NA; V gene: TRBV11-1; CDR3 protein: CASSSKVLQGAGEQYF; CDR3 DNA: TGTGCCAGCAGCTCAAAAGTCCTACAGGGGGCTGGCGAGCAGTACTTC
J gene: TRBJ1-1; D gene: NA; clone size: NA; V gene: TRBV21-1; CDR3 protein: CASSNQDRVHTEAFF; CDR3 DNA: TGTGCCAGCAGCAATCAGGACAGGGTCCACACTGAAGCTTTCTTT
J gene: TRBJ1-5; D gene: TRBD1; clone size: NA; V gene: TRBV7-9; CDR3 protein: CASSDRVGKPQHF; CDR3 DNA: TGTGCCAGCAGCGACAGGGTGGGGAAGCCCCAGCATTTT
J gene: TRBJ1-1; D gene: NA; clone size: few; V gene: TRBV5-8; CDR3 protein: CASSSMMGGDAFF; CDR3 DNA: TGTGCCAGCAGTTCTATGATGGGCGGGGACGCTTTCTTT